These T cell receptor beta chains were read from a single sample in a study of T-cell memory formation after mild COVID-19. One entry per CDR3 protein, called by TCRdb with MiXCR from the 5' RACE reads. The sample carries fewer than 300,000 distinct CDR3 sequences, about a sixth recorded once. Sequenced input: PBMCs or a T cell subset sorted from them (not recorded which). Receptors were obtained from a man younger than 30 who had mild COVID-19 (a few samples of this study predate the infection). Cell type and time point are not known. CDR3s include the opening cysteine and the closing phenylalanine or tryptophan. The order of the fields is clone size, J gene, V gene, D gene, CDR3 protein, CDR3 DNA. A D gene is named only where the DNA matches it firmly. Part of the rows lack a size; the others show once, few, many or a class for expanded clones.

clone size: many; J gene: TRBJ2-3; V gene: TRBV6-4; D gene: TRBD2; CDR3 protein: CASSASSGGTDTQYF; CDR3 DNA: TGTGCCAGCAGTGCCTCTAGCGGGGGGACAGATACGCAGTATTTT
clone size: .; J gene: TRBJ1-2; V gene: TRBV29-1; D gene: .; CDR3 protein: CSVDNRQAGNYGYTF; CDR3 DNA: TGCAGCGTAGACAATCGACAGGCGGGTAACTATGGCTACACCTTC
clone size: few; J gene: TRBJ2-1; V gene: TRBV6-5; D gene: TRBD1; CDR3 protein: CASSYGQGYNEQFF; CDR3 DNA: TGTGCCAGCAGTTACGGACAGGGATACAATGAGCAGTTCTTC
clone size: few; J gene: TRBJ2-7; V gene: TRBV12-3/TRBV12-4; D gene: TRBD1; CDR3 protein: CASSRSGQEYYEQYF; CDR3 DNA: TGTGCCAGCAGCCGAAGCGGACAGGAATACTACGAGCAGTACTTC
clone size: .; J gene: TRBJ1-1; V gene: TRBV5-1; D gene: .; CDR3 protein: CASSLEWVTEAFF; CDR3 DNA: TGCGCCAGCAGCTTGGAGTGGGTCACTGAAGCTTTCTTT
clone size: few; J gene: TRBJ2-5; V gene: TRBV4-1; D gene: .; CDR3 protein: CASSQENQVVEETQYF; CDR3 DNA: TGCGCCAGCAGCCAAGAAAATCAGGTGGTGGAAGAGACCCAGTACTTC
clone size: few; J gene: TRBJ2-7; V gene: TRBV7-6; D gene: TRBD1; CDR3 protein: CASSFKPGQGFEQYF; CDR3 DNA: TGTGCCAGCAGCTTTAAACCGGGACAGGGTTTCGAGCAGTACTTC
clone size: few; J gene: TRBJ2-5; V gene: TRBV9; D gene: .; CDR3 protein: CASSVALFRTQYF; CDR3 DNA: TGTGCCAGCAGCGTAGCTCTTTTCCGGACCCAGTACTTC
clone size: few; J gene: TRBJ1-4; V gene: TRBV4-2; D gene: .; CDR3 protein: CASSQVPGSGEKLFF; CDR3 DNA: TGTGCCAGCAGCCAAGTCCCGGGGAGTGGGGAAAAACTGTTTTTT
clone size: many; J gene: TRBJ2-5; V gene: TRBV7-2; D gene: TRBD2; CDR3 protein: CASSPMGISGGGQETQYF; CDR3 DNA: TGTGCCAGCAGCCCCATGGGGATTAGCGGGGGGGGCCAAGAGACCCAGTACTTC
clone size: few; J gene: TRBJ2-7; V gene: TRBV4-2; D gene: .; CDR3 protein: CASSQDLMGDTVGYEQYF; CDR3 DNA: TGTGCCAGCAGCCAAGATTTAATGGGGGACACGGTGGGCTACGAGCAGTACTTC
clone size: few; J gene: TRBJ2-2; V gene: TRBV6-2/TRBV6-3; D gene: .; CDR3 protein: CASSYSRPAGTGELFF; CDR3 DNA: TGTGCCAGCAGTTACTCGCGCCCAGCCGGCACCGGGGAGCTGTTTTTT
clone size: many; J gene: TRBJ2-1; V gene: TRBV5-1; D gene: .; CDR3 protein: CASSLEGPTEQFF; CDR3 DNA: TGCGCCAGCAGCTTAGAGGGTCCGACTGAGCAGTTCTTC
clone size: few; J gene: TRBJ2-5; V gene: TRBV4-3; D gene: .; CDR3 protein: CASSPPPVKGSGETQYF; CDR3 DNA: TGCGCCAGCAGCCCCCCCCCGGTAAAGGGGAGTGGAGAGACCCAGTACTTC
clone size: .; J gene: TRBJ2-7; V gene: TRBV5-1; D gene: TRBD2; CDR3 protein: CASSATSLREQYF; CDR3 DNA: TGCGCCAGCAGCGCGACTAGCTTGAGGGAGCAGTACTTC
clone size: few; J gene: TRBJ2-1; V gene: TRBV4-1; D gene: .; CDR3 protein: CASSPPGSRTLF; CDR3 DNA: TGCGCCAGCAGCCCGCCGGGGTCCCGGACGCTTTTC
clone size: .; J gene: TRBJ2-2; V gene: TRBV30; D gene: .; CDR3 protein: CAWSLSWELFF; CDR3 DNA: TGTGCCTGGAGCCTTAGTTGGGAGCTGTTTTTT
clone size: few; J gene: TRBJ2-5; V gene: TRBV12-3/TRBV12-4; D gene: TRBD1; CDR3 protein: CASSPEDREQETQYF; CDR3 DNA: TGTGCCAGCAGTCCCGAGGACAGGGAACAAGAGACCCAGTACTTC
clone size: .; J gene: TRBJ2-3; V gene: TRBV5-1; D gene: .; CDR3 protein: CASSLAVRGTDTQYF; CDR3 DNA: TGCGCCAGCAGCTTGGCCGTGAGGGGGACAGATACGCAGTATTTT